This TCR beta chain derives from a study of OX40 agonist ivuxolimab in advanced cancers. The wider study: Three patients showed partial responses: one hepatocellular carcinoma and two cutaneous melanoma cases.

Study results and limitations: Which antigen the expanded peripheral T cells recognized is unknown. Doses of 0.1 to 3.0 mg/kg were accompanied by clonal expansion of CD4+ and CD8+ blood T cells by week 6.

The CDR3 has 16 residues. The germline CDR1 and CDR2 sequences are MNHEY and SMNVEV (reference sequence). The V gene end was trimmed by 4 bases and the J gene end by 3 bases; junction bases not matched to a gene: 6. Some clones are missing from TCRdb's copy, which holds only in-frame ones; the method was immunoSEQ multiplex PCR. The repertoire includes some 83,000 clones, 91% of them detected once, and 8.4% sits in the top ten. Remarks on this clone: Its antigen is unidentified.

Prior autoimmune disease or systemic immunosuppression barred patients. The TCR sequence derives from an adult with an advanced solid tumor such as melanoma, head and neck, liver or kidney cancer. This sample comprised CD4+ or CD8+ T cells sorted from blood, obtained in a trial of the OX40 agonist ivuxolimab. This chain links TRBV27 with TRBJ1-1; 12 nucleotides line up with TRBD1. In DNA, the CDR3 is TGTGCCAGCAGTTCCGGGGACAGGGGGCGGTACACTGAAGCTTTCTTT. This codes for CASSSGDRGRYTEAFF.